The clone carrying this T cell receptor (beta chain) occurred many times. Its antigen is not identified. Via MiXCR, TCRdb re-called the 5' RACE reads, giving one row per CDR3 protein. The table shows 9,500 to 12,000 distinct CDR3 sequences, with about 7.4% occurring only once. Time point specified: sample taken at primary tumor resection. A total of 72 untreated early-stage non-small cell lung cancer patients served as donors. The data were taken from a study of spatial heterogeneity in lung cancer. The overall study: The average appearance count of each unique TCR and UMI combination in raw reads was more than nine. Study results and caveats: It was found that expanded intratumoral alpha and beta TCR counts tracked tumor mutation counts.

This sequence was found in a female donor with early-stage non-small cell lung cancer. The sample here was lung tumor tissue, taken at surgery.

CDR3 nucleotides: TGTGCCAGCCAAAACCAGGGGAGGTCCTACGAGCAGTACTTC. Its protein is CASQNQGRSYEQYF. V gene TRBV28 combines with J gene TRBJ2-7, with D perhaps matching TRBD1 or TRBD2 (6 bases each). V lost 8 bases, J lost 1 base, and 15 bases lay in between. Germline CDR1 and CDR2: MDHEN and SYDVKM. The CDR3 totals 14 residues.